The 21 T cell receptor beta chains in this list originate from one sample, sequenced in a study of CD8+CD57+ T cells in acquired aplastic anemia. The template for TCR beta VDJ and CDR3 sequence profiling was genomic DNA. One entry per CDR3 protein, called by TCRdb with MiXCR from the reads. Of just over 450,000 distinct CDR3 sequences listed, over 25% are singletons. The authors sequenced patients whose flow cytometry had shown CD8+CD57+ cell expansion. Sequenced sample: sorted CD4+, CD8+, or CD8+CD57+ T cells (not recorded which) from PBMCs. All receptors derive from a human donor with aplastic anemia.

The genes are TRBV28 and TRBJ1-2; 7 nucleotides agree with TRBD1. The germline V gene has CDR1 MDHEN and CDR2 SYDVKM. The ends lost 5 bases at V and 4 bases at J; junction bases unmatched: 13. There are 16 residues in the CDR3. CDR3 coding DNA: TGTGCCAGCAGTCCCGGGACAGCGAACCGGCCCTATGGCTACACCTTC. It codes for CASSPGTANRPYGYTF.

This clonotype has just a few counts. The chain is built from TRBV20-1 and TRBJ2-5; TRBD2 might be the D (6 bases). The germline V gene encodes CDR1 DFQATT and CDR2 SNEGSKA (reference sequence). The CDR3 covers 15 residues. The V gene lost 5 bases and the J gene lost 1 base, with 17 bases spanning the gap. The CDR3 DNA reads TGCAGTGCTGAAACCGTTGGCGGGGCCCAAGAGACCCAGTACTTC. Its translation is CSAETVGGAQETQYF.

This sequence joins TRBV5-1 and TRBJ1-1; a weak D match, TRBD1 (5 bases). This CDR3 has 14 residues. Germline V CDR1 and CDR2: SGHRS, YFSETQ. The V end was cut by 5 bases, the J end by 0 bases, with 11 bases between. The CDR3 region has the DNA TGCGCCAGCAGAGAACAGGAGATGAACACTGAAGCTTTCTTT. Its protein product is CASREQEMNTEAFF.

The chain is built from TRBV15 and TRBJ2-7; no clear D. The V gene's germline CDR1 is LNHNV and CDR2 YYDKDF (reference sequence). Trimming took off 0 bases at V and 11 bases at J, with 14 bases between the two ends. The CDR3 contains 13 residues. CDR3 amino acids: CATSRDPPGNKYF. DNA of the CDR3: TGTGCCACCAGCAGAGATCCCCCCGGAAACAAGTACTTC.

As regards this clonotype: A much larger clone differs from this one at a single base, so this may be a read error. This sequence joins TRBV20-1 and TRBJ2-5; D may match TRBD1 or TRBD2 (5 bases each). Germline V lookup: CDR1 DFQATT, CDR2 SNEGSKA (reference sequence). CDR3 size: 13 residues. CDR3 amino acids: CSAARGNRETQHF. CDR3 DNA sequence: TGCAGTGCAGCGAGGGGAAATCGAGAGACCCAGCACTTC.

This clonotype was found many times. J is TRBJ1-2 and V is TRBV19; no clear D gene. This CDR3 has 14 amino acids. Germline CDR1 is LNHDA and CDR2 is SQIVND (reference sequence). Deletions cut 7 bases from V and 6 bases from J, with 18 bases between. The CDR3 sequence: CASTSASGSDGYTF. In DNA, the CDR3 is TGTGCCAGTACCTCTGCGTCGGGGAGTGATGGCTACACCTTC.

This clonotype occurred many times. The chain has TRBV19 and TRBJ1-4; 8 nucleotides align to TRBD1. This CDR3 comprises 15 residues. Germline V gene sequence: CDR1 LNHDA, CDR2 SQIVND (reference sequence). V gave up 6 bases and J gave up 5 bases; unmatched junction bases: 8. CDR3 residues: CASSQGQGQNEKLFF. CDR3 bases: TGTGCCAGTAGCCAAGGACAGGGCCAGAATGAAAAACTGTTTTTT.

V usage is TRBV7-9 and J usage is TRBJ2-7, with TRBD2 identical over 8 bases. The trim removed 5 bases at V and 6 bases at J, leaving 6 bases unmatched. The germline V gene has CDR1 SEHNR and CDR2 FQNEAQ (reference sequence). The CDR3 is 13 amino acids. Here the CDR3 DNA reads TGTGCCAGCAGCCAAGTCGGGAGGGCCGAGCAGTACTTC. Amino acids: CASSQVGRAEQYF.

This clonotype came up many times. This chain connects TRBV10-2 to TRBJ2-7; D tentatively reads TRBD1 or TRBD2 (5 bases each). V dropped 6 bases and J dropped 7 bases, with 10 bases sitting between them. Germline CDR1 and CDR2: WSHSY and SAAADI. The CDR3 is 11 amino acids. The DNA of the CDR3 is TGCGCCAGCAGCCCCGAGGGGGAGCAGTACTTC. Translated: CASSPEGEQYF.

Only a few counts were recorded for this clonotype. The chain has TRBV7-9 and TRBJ1-3; D possibly corresponds to TRBD1 (5 bases). Germline lookup yields CDR1 SEHNR and CDR2 FQNEAQ (reference sequence). V was cut by 1 base and J by 2 bases, with 9 bases left in between. The CDR3 covers 15 residues. Here the CDR3 reads CASSLDGAAGNTIYF. The CDR3 DNA sequence: TGTGCCAGCAGCTTAGACGGGGCGGCTGGAAACACCATATATTTT.

The chain recombines TRBV6-2 or TRBV6-3 with TRBJ2-3; D ambiguous. V lost 6 bases and J lost 0, with 7 bases in between. The germline CDR1 and CDR2 sequences are MNHEY and SVGEGT. This CDR3 has 13 amino acids. Written as DNA, the CDR3 is TGTGCCAGCAGACCGTCCAGCACAGATACGCAGTATTTT. Translation gives CASRPSSTDTQYF.

This clonotype was seen at least ten times. The V gene is TRBV2, the J gene TRBJ1-6; TRBD1 is a possible D gene (6 bases). Trimming shortened V by 7 bases and J by 3 bases, and 13 bases separated the two germline ends. CDR3 length equals 15 residues. The germline V gene encodes CDR1 SNHLY and CDR2 FYNNEI. The CDR3 is CASIRTEIYNSPLHF. Here the CDR3 DNA reads TGTGCCAGCATCCGGACAGAGATCTATAATTCACCCCTCCACTTT.

This clonotype was picked up a small number of times. This sequence joins TRBV7-8 and TRBJ1-6; D is unresolved. Germline V CDR1 and CDR2: SGHVS, FQNEAQ. V lost 1 base to trimming and J lost 9 bases, with 4 bases between them. CDR3 length: 12 residues. The CDR3 DNA sequence: TGTGCCAGCAGCTTAGAACGTTCACCCCTCCACTTT. Its translation is CASSLERSPLHF.

The rearrangement uses TRBV5-1 and TRBJ2-1; a weak D match, TRBD2 (5 bases). The V gene lost 0 bases and the J gene lost 4 bases, with 8 bases spanning the gap. The CDR3 covers 14 residues. The germline gives CDR1 SGHRS, CDR2 YFSETQ. The CDR3 DNA sequence: TGCGCCAGCAGCTTGGCCACGGGGTACAATGAGCAGTTCTTC. Translated: CASSLATGYNEQFF.

The genes are TRBV7-6 and TRBJ1-2; the match to TRBD1 covers 8 bases. The V segment lost 5 bases and the J segment 5 bases; nucleotides outside the gene matches: 10. This CDR3 has 15 residues. CDR1 is SGHVS and CDR2 is FNYEAQ in the germline V gene. CDR3 in DNA: TGTGCCAGCAGCGTCGCCCCGGGACAGGAATATGGCTACACCTTC. This translates into CASSVAPGQEYGYTF.

As concerns this clonotype: A much more abundant neighbour one base away suggests this may be a read error. This chain links TRBV7-2 with TRBJ2-1; 12 nucleotides agree with TRBD2. The CDR3 has 17 residues. Germline assignment: CDR1 SGHTA and CDR2 FQGNSA. J gave up 5 bases and V 0 bases, and 5 bases lay outside the gene matches. The CDR3 DNA follows: TGTGCCAGCAGCTTAGCCCAACGACTAGCGGGGGACAATGAGCAGTTCTTC. Translating gives CASSLAQRLAGDNEQFF.

On this clonotype itself: A much larger clone differs from this one at a single base, so this may be a read error. In nucleotides, the CDR3 is TGTGCCGGCAGCTTAGAGGGCGGGGAATTTTGGGACACCATATATTTT. Translation gives CAGSLEGGEFWDTIYF. The gene calls are TRBV7-6 and TRBJ1-3; D remains ambiguous. Germline V CDR1 and CDR2: SGHVS, FNYEAQ. This CDR3 has 16 residues.

This chain uses TRBV7-3 with TRBJ2-7; 11 nucleotides agree with TRBD2. CDR1 is SGHTA, CDR2 FQGTGA, per germline. This CDR3 is built from 16 residues. V trimming: 6 bases; J trimming: 3 bases; junction bases outside the gene matches: 10. CDR3 sequence reads: CASSYISSGRSYEQYF. CDR3 bases: TGTGCCAGCAGTTACATATCTAGCGGGAGGAGCTACGAGCAGTACTTC.

To note about this clonotype: The conserved final phenylalanine or tryptophan is absent from the CDR3, which likely points to a read error. This chain links TRBV2 with TRBJ1-2; D remains unclear. This CDR3 spans 11 amino acids. Germline lookup yields CDR1 SNHLY and CDR2 FYNNEI. The V end was cut by 3 bases, the J end by 5 bases, with 4 bases between. CDR3 coding DNA: TGTGCCAGCAGTGAGCTGTATGGCTACACCCTC. This gives the protein CASSELYGYTL.

This clonotype was detected ten times or more. Sequence at one end of the junction differs from germline and may be a read error. V and J are TRBV10-3 and TRBJ2-7; 9 bases line up with TRBD1. The CDR3 contains 12 residues. Germline CDR1 and CDR2: ENHRY and SYGVKD. This chain's CDR3 is CASSGSEDRGFF. DNA of the CDR3: TGTGCCTCATCAGGGTCCGAGGACAGGGGTTTTTTC.

The V and J genes are TRBV7-9 and TRBJ1-4, with no clear D. CDR3 length: 12 residues. Germline-derived CDR1 and CDR2 are SEHNR and FQNEAQ (reference sequence). With 0 bases removed from V and 7 bases from J, the gap between germline ends came to 3 bases. CDR3 loop: CASSLAFEKLFF. The CDR3 DNA reads TGTGCCAGCAGCTTAGCTTTTGAAAAACTGTTTTTT. Full variable domain (remainder filled in from reference TRBV7-9 and TRBJ1-4): DTGVSQNPRHKITKRGQNVTFRCDPISEHNRLYWYRQTLGQGPEFLTYFQNEAQLEKSRLLSDRFSAERPKGSFSTLEIQRTEQGDSAMYLCASSLAFEKLFFGSGTQLSVL.